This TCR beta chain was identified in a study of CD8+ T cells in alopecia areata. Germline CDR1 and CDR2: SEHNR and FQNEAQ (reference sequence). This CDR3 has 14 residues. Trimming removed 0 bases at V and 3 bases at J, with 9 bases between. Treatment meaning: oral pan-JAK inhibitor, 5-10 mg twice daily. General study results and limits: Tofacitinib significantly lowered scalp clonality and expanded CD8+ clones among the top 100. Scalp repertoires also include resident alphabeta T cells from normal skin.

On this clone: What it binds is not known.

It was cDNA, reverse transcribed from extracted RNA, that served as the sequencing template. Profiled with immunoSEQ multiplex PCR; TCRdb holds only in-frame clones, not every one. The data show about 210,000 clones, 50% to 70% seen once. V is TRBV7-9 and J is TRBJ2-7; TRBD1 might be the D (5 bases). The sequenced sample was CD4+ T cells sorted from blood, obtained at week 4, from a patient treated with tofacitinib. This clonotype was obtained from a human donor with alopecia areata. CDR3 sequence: CASSLAFRDYEQYF. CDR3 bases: TGTGCCAGCAGCTTAGCCTTCAGGGACTACGAGCAGTACTTC.